This T cell receptor beta chain was found in a study of blood T cell repertoires in COVID-19. Study-wide context: COVID-19 samples, acute and convalescent, were from the United States, Italy and Spain. The cDNA or gDNA used as material had been derived from T cells, B-cell-depleted T cells, or PBMCs.

The CDR3 loop spans 15 amino acids. Germline V gene sequence: CDR1 SGHAT, CDR2 FQDESV (reference sequence). V shed 5 bases and J shed 1 base, with 14 bases lying between them. Authors' analysis steps: Amplification of reference gene primers was used by the study to estimate nucleated cell counts. Assay used: immunoSEQ multiplex PCR; TCRdb lists only in-frame clones, some missing. V and J calls plus clone size are reproduced from that table; the DNA served to infer D and trimming. The repertoire has 55,000 to 70,000 clones, around 84% of them found once; the top ten carry 1%. The TCR originated in a man between 65 and 85 years old with acute or convalescent COVID-19. Sequences were obtained from peripheral blood. The genes are TRBV11-1 and TRBJ1-1, with D unresolved. For the CDR3, the DNA is TGTGCCAGCAGCCGGGTCTTAGTTAGGAACACTGAAGCTTTCTTT. Translation: CASSRVLVRNTEAFF.